Listed below are T cell receptor beta chains from one sample, sequenced in a study of blood T cell repertoires in COVID-19. Generated by immunoSEQ multiplex PCR, the TCRdb table keeps only in-frame clones and is missing some. This table holds under 200,000 clones, roughly 80% found once. The source material was peripheral blood. The receptors were gathered from a man under 40 with active or convalescent COVID-19. Both conserved end residues are part of each CDR3. D genes are given only for firm matches. For some rows the clone size is stated as once, few or many, or as a class when expanded; others skip it.

length	J	V	size	D	DNA	CDR3
13	TRBJ2-1	TRBV19	NA	NA	TGTGCCAGCGGGGTTAGCGCGTACAATGAGCAGTTCTTC	CASGVSAYNEQFF
16	TRBJ2-3	TRBV24-1	NA	TRBD2	TGTGCCACCAGTGATTTGGAGCGGGAGGGAGTAGATACGCAGTATTTT	CATSDLEREGVDTQYF
12	TRBJ2-5	TRBV12-3/TRBV12-4	once	NA	TGTGCCAGCAGTTCTGACAGACAGACCCAGTACTTC	CASSSDRQTQYF
15	TRBJ1-6	TRBV4-3	few	TRBD1	TGCGCCAGCAGCCGCATCGGGACAGAGAGTTCACCCCTCCACTTT	CASSRIGTESSPLHF
15	TRBJ1-1	TRBV29-1	few	NA	TGCAGCGTCCCGCACCTGACAAGTATGAACACTGAAGCTTTCTTT	CSVPHLTSMNTEAFF
15	TRBJ2-2	TRBV28	NA	TRBD2	TGTGCCAGCAGTTTACTCGGGAGGGGGGCCGGGGAGCTGTTTTTT	CASSLLGRGAGELFF
15	TRBJ1-6	TRBV5-5	NA	NA	TGTGCCAGCAGCTTGAGCGGTCGAGATAATTCACCCCTCCACTTT	CASSLSGRDNSPLHF
16	TRBJ2-2	TRBV7-3	NA	TRBD2	TGTGCCAGCAGCCCCTGGGTAGCGGGGGGCACCGGGGAGCTGTTTTTT	CASSPWVAGGTGELFF
14	TRBJ2-2	TRBV5-5	NA	TRBD1	TGTGCCAGCAGCCACGAGGGGACAGCCGGGGAGCTGTTTTTT	CASSHEGTAGELFF
17	TRBJ2-3	TRBV24-1	NA	NA	TGTGCCACCAGTGAACCCGGGGGGCGGGAGAGCACAGATACGCAGTATTTT	CATSEPGGRESTDTQYF
16	TRBJ1-3	TRBV6-1	NA	NA	TGTGCCAGCAGTGAAGGGTCGACACCTTCTGGAAACACCATATATTTT	CASSEGSTPSGNTIYF
14	TRBJ1-5	TRBV2	NA	NA	TGTGCCAGCAGTGACGGACAGACAAATCAGCCCCAGCATTTT	CASSDGQTNQPQHF
16	TRBJ2-2	TRBV7-3	NA	NA	TGTGCCAGCAGCTTATTCATGACAGGAAACACCGGGGAGCTGTTTTTT	CASSLFMTGNTGELFF
15	TRBJ2-3	TRBV7-2	NA	NA	TGTGCCAGCAGCTTAAATCAGGGATACACAGATACGCAGTATTTT	CASSLNQGYTDTQYF
15	TRBJ2-1	TRBV6-5	NA	NA	TGTGCCAGCAGTTACGCAGGGGACGGCTACAATGAGCAGTTCTTC	CASSYAGDGYNEQFF
15	TRBJ2-5	TRBV6-2/TRBV6-3	once	TRBD2	TGTGCCAGCAGTTACTCCGGGACTAGCGGAGAGACCCAGTACTTC	CASSYSGTSGETQYF
11	TRBJ2-1	TRBV9	NA	TRBD2	TGTGCCAGCACGGGGGGGGGTGAGCAGTTCTTC	CASTGGGEQFF
15	TRBJ1-1	TRBV2	NA	TRBD1	TGTGCCAGCAGTCGGGACAGGGGGCTGAACACTGAAGCTTTCTTT	CASSRDRGLNTEAFF
13	TRBJ1-1	TRBV6-5	NA	NA	TGTGCCAGCAGTCTAGGACAAAACACTGAAGCTTTCTTT	CASSLGQNTEAFF
15	TRBJ1-2	TRBV3-1/TRBV3-2	NA	TRBD1	TGTGCCAGCAGCCAGTCGACAGGGGGCAACTATGGCTACACCTTC	CASSQSTGGNYGYTF
15	TRBJ1-5	TRBV24-1	NA	NA	TGTGCCACCAGTGATGCCGGGGAGGGCTATCAGCCCCAGCATTTT	CATSDAGEGYQPQHF
15	TRBJ1-1	TRBV6-2/TRBV6-3	NA	TRBD1	TGTGCCAGCAGTTCCCCCACAGGGGGTGGTACTGAAGCTTTCTTT	CASSSPTGGGTEAFF
14	TRBJ2-7	TRBV2	NA	TRBD2	TGTGCCGGGTCGACTAGCGGGGTTCCCTACGAGCAGTACTTC	CAGSTSGVPYEQYF
15	TRBJ2-7	TRBV24-1	NA	TRBD1	TGTGCCACCAGTGCCCCTGGACAGGGGGCCTACGAGCAGTACTTC	CATSAPGQGAYEQYF
16	TRBJ2-3	TRBV7-2	NA	TRBD2	TGTGCCAGCAGCGTAATTGGGGCGGGAGCTACAGATACGCAGTATTTT	CASSVIGAGATDTQYF
16	TRBJ1-6	TRBV9	NA	NA	TGTGCCAGCAGCGTAGATGAGGGAGCCTATAATTCACCCCTCCACTTT	CASSVDEGAYNSPLHF
12	TRBJ1-1	TRBV10-2	NA	NA	TGCGGATCCGCACAGATGAACACTGAAGCTTTCTTT	CGSAQMNTEAFF
15	TRBJ1-2	TRBV6-1	NA	TRBD1	TGTGCCAGCAGTGAAGCAGGGGGCGGTACGTATGGCTACACCTTC	CASSEAGGGTYGYTF
15	TRBJ2-2	TRBV19	NA	NA	TGTGCCAGTAGTACGGCAGGCGGGACGGCCGGGGAGCTGTTTTTT	CASSTAGGTAGELFF
14	TRBJ1-2	TRBV7-9	NA	NA	TGTGCCAGCAGCGGGGGCCCCACGGCGTATGGCTACACCTTC	CASSGGPTAYGYTF
18	TRBJ2-1	TRBV5-6	NA	TRBD1	TGTGCCAGCAGCTCCCACTGGACCGGGACAGGGGACTACAATGAGCAGTTCTTC	CASSSHWTGTGDYNEQFF
16	TRBJ2-5	TRBV11-3	once	TRBD1	TGTGCCAGCAGCCCCTCCGGGACAGGGTTCTCGGAGACCCAGTACTTC	CASSPSGTGFSETQYF
14	TRBJ1-5	TRBV5-4	NA	NA	TGTGCCAGCAGCTTTTGGGGAGGGGATCAGCCCCAGCATTTT	CASSFWGGDQPQHF
14	TRBJ2-7	TRBV30	once	TRBD2	TGTGCCTGGAATCGGGGGGACGGTTTCTACGAGCAGTACTTC	CAWNRGDGFYEQYF
15	TRBJ1-1	TRBV5-4	NA	NA	TGTGCCAGTACCCAAGCAAGGGGCCCGAACACTGAAGCTTTCTTT	CASTQARGPNTEAFF
15	TRBJ1-1	TRBV6-1	NA	TRBD1	TGTGCCAGCAGTGACGGGACAGGTTATAACACTGAAGCTTTCTTT	CASSDGTGYNTEAFF
16	TRBJ2-2	TRBV5-1	NA	NA	TGCGCCAGCAGCTTGGCCGGGGGGCCTGGCACCGGGGAGCTGTTTTTT	CASSLAGGPGTGELFF
12	TRBJ1-5	TRBV6-5	NA	NA	TGTGCCAGCCTCACGCGGAATCAGCCCCAGCATTTT	CASLTRNQPQHF
12	TRBJ1-1	TRBV29-1	NA	TRBD1	TGCAGCGCACAGGGGCTTTACACTGAAGCTTTCTTT	CSAQGLYTEAFF
13	TRBJ1-3	TRBV23-1	few	NA	TGCGCCAGCAGTCAGCCGGGGGGAAACACCATATATTTT	CASSQPGGNTIYF
17	TRBJ1-1	TRBV7-6	NA	TRBD1	TGTGCCAGCAGCTTAGACTGGGGACAGGGGATGAACACTGAAGCTTTCTTT	CASSLDWGQGMNTEAFF
13	TRBJ2-1	TRBV13	NA	NA	TGTGCCAGCAGCTTATTCGACGGGGATGAGCAGTTCTTC	CASSLFDGDEQFF
15	TRBJ1-5	TRBV24-1	few	TRBD1	TGTGCCACCAGTGATTCACAGGGGACGCTGCGGCCCCAGCATTTT	CATSDSQGTLRPQHF
15	TRBJ2-5	TRBV7-2	once	TRBD2	TGTGCCAGCAGCTTTCCTAGCGGGAGACGAGAGACCCAGTACTTC	CASSFPSGRRETQYF
13	TRBJ2-4	TRBV5-1	NA	NA	TGCGCCAGCAGCTTGGATGACAGAGACATTCAGTACTTC	CASSLDDRDIQYF
16	TRBJ2-1	TRBV4-3	NA	TRBD2	TGCGCCAGCCGAAGGACTAGCGGGAGAACTTCCAATGAGCAGTTCTTC	CASRRTSGRTSNEQFF